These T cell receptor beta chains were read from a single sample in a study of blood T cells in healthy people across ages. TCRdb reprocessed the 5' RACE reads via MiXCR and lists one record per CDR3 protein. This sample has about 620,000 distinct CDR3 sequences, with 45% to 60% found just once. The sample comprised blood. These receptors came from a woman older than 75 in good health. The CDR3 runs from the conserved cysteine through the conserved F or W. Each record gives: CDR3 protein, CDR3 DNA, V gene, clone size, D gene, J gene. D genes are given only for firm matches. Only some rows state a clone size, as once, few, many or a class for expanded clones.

CASSLSSEPQHF,TGCGCCAGCAGCTTGTCGTCTGAGCCCCAGCATTTT,TRBV5-1,-,-,TRBJ1-5
CSAERGGTDTQYF,TGCAGTGCCGAACGGGGGGGAACAGATACGCAGTATTTT,TRBV20-1,-,TRBD2,TRBJ2-3
CASSPSGLGDGDTQYF,TGTGCCAGCAGCCCCTCGGGGTTGGGGGACGGAGATACGCAGTATTTT,TRBV3-1,few,-,TRBJ2-3
CASSQDGYKPFF,TGTGCCAGCAGCCAAGATGGGTACAAGCCGTTTTTT,TRBV3-1,many,-,TRBJ1-4
CASSPLPLQGRGETPTEAFF,TGTGCCAGCTCACCTTTACCCCTTCAGGGACGGGGGGAGACTCCCACTGAAGCTTTCTTT,TRBV18,few,-,TRBJ1-1
CASSTRQVPRNEQFF,TGTGCCAGCAGCACCCGACAGGTCCCGCGCAATGAGCAGTTCTTC,TRBV11-3,few,-,TRBJ2-1
CSARDRRKNSGNTIYF,TGCAGTGCTAGAGATCGCAGAAAAAACTCTGGAAACACCATATATTTT,TRBV20-1,-,-,TRBJ1-3
CASSHTGEGTYNEQYF,TGTGCCAGCAGCCACACAGGGGAGGGAACCTACAATGAGCAGTACTTC,TRBV28,-,-,TRBJ2-7
CASSQVDPRDEQFF,TGCGCCAGCAGCCAAGTAGACCCCAGGGATGAGCAGTTCTTC,TRBV4-1,-,-,TRBJ2-1
CASSLGRNNEKLFF,TGCGCCAGCAGCTTGGGTAGGAATAATGAAAAACTGTTTTTT,TRBV5-1,few,-,TRBJ1-4
CASSLGDRDTQPQHF,TGTGCCAGCAGTTTAGGGGACAGGGATACTCAGCCCCAGCATTTT,TRBV28,-,TRBD1,TRBJ1-5
CASSEGTVHYNYGYTF,TGTGCCAGCAGTGAAGGGACAGTCCATTATAACTATGGCTACACCTTC,TRBV2,few,-,TRBJ1-2
CAWSVKQGPYNEQFF,TGTGCCTGGAGTGTGAAACAGGGGCCCTACAATGAGCAGTTCTTC,TRBV30,-,TRBD1,TRBJ2-1
CTGTHSHEQFF,TGCACTGGTACACACTCCCATGAGCAGTTCTTC,TRBV29-1,once,-,TRBJ2-1
CASSLRTGGGNGYTF,TGTGCCAGCAGCTTACGTACAGGGGGAGGTAATGGCTACACCTTC,TRBV7-6,-,TRBD1,TRBJ1-2
CSVGGQSSYNEQFF,TGCAGCGTCGGTGGACAAAGCTCCTACAATGAGCAGTTCTTC,TRBV29-1,once,-,TRBJ2-1
CASSLNHVYEQYF,TGTGCCAGCAGCTTAAATCACGTCTACGAGCAGTACTTC,TRBV7-9,-,-,TRBJ2-7
CSLNKLVGNEQFF,TGCAGCTTGAATAAACTAGTCGGCAATGAGCAGTTCTTC,TRBV29-1,-,-,TRBJ2-1
CSVSVLPGQGGDEQFF,TGCAGCGTGTCGGTTCTGCCGGGACAGGGAGGCGATGAGCAGTTCTTC,TRBV29-1,many,TRBD1,TRBJ2-1
CASSLLGGRADEQFF,TGTGCCAGCAGCTTATTAGGCGGGAGGGCCGATGAGCAGTTCTTC,TRBV7-3,-,TRBD2,TRBJ2-1
CASSEREVPQHF,TGTGCCAGCAGTGAACGGGAGGTGCCCCAGCATTTT,TRBV2,-,-,TRBJ1-5
CASSIRGGPKETQYF,TGTGCCAGCAGTATAAGAGGGGGGCCTAAAGAGACCCAGTACTTC,TRBV28,many,-,TRBJ2-5
CASSQVAGGPSEQFF,TGTGCCAGCAGCCAAGTGGCGGGAGGGCCAAGTGAGCAGTTCTTC,TRBV14,few,TRBD2,TRBJ2-1
CASSLLHKVRGPNTEAFF,TGTGCCAGCAGCTTACTTCACAAGGTCAGGGGCCCGAACACTGAAGCTTTCTTT,TRBV7-6,-,-,TRBJ1-1